Sequencing of this TCR beta chain was carried out in a study of Ad26.COV2.S vaccination and SARS-CoV-2 variants. As for the study in general: Of the COV1001 trial arms, the Ad26.COV2.S arm included the donor. Ad26.COV2.S given intramuscularly, once or twice 56 days apart.

Some clones are missing from TCRdb's copy, which holds only in-frame ones; the method was immunoSEQ multiplex PCR. The profile covers about 680,000 clones, with about 90% appearing a single time and approximately 1.5% taken by the ten largest. This clone was picked up one time. The CDR3 runs to 15 residues. The V end lost 1 base, the J end lost 2 bases, and 10 bases lay between the germline ends. Germline assignment: CDR1 SGHNT and CDR2 YENEEA. Regarding treatment: 15 to 20 received Ad26.COV2.S at low or high dose, single or two shots; 5 received placebo; per-sample allocation not given. All samples were drawn on day 63, counting from the first vaccine or placebo injection.

The chain is built from TRBV11-3 and TRBJ2-3, with D tentatively TRBD1 or TRBD2 (5 bases each). The sequences come from peripheral blood, collected in a trial of Ad26.COV2.S vaccine versus placebo. The clonotype originates from a person between 18 and 65 years old who received the Ad26.COV2.S COVID-19 vaccine or a placebo. The CDR3 reads CASSLGDPYTDTQYF. Here the CDR3 DNA reads TGTGCCAGCAGCTTAGGGGACCCCTACACAGATACGCAGTATTTT.